Shown below are 24 T cell receptor beta chains from a single sample sequenced in a study of T cells expressing NK-cell markers. Each CDR3 protein gets one entry in TCRdb, which reprocessed the 5' RACE reads and gives no DNA. Its listing shows about half a million distinct CDR3 sequences. The sequenced material came from blood T cells: a sorted CD56 or NKG2C T cell subset, CD4+ or CD8+ T cells, or bulk PBMC T cells (not recorded which). These receptors were taken from a woman aged 45-65 years in good health.

The CDR3 loop is CASSAVGQRSYGYTF. This rearrangement joins TRBV9 to TRBJ1-2; the D call from TCRdb, TRBD1, cannot be confirmed without DNA. The V gene's germline CDR1 is SGDLS and CDR2 YYNGEE. The CDR3 loop spans 15 amino acids.

The gene calls are TRBV20-1 and TRBJ2-1. The germline V gene encodes CDR1 DFQATT and CDR2 SNEGSKA (reference sequence). The CDR3 extends over 13 amino acids. This CDR3 reads CSASGGFYNEQFF.

The chain combines TRBV6-6 with TRBJ2-5; TCRdb returns TRBD2, unconfirmable since there is no DNA. Germline CDR1 is MNHNY and CDR2 is SVGAGI (reference sequence). CDR3 length: 13 amino acids. CDR3 sequence reads: CASTPRRMETQYF.

This sequence joins TRBV6-5 and TRBJ1-2; TCRdb selects TRBD1, and the lack of DNA leaves this call unchecked. This CDR3 has 11 residues. The germline gives CDR1 MNHEY, CDR2 SVGAGI. CDR3 amino acids: CASSQGQIYTF.

The rearrangement uses TRBV6-5 and TRBJ1-2; with no DNA, the TCRdb D assignment of TRBD1 cannot be verified. Germline-derived CDR1 and CDR2 are MNHEY and SVGAGI. The CDR3 is 13 residues long. CDR3: CASSSDRTYGYTF.

The chain links TRBV27 to TRBJ2-1; with no DNA, the TCRdb D assignment of TRBD1 cannot be verified. CDR3 length equals 14 residues. Germline V lookup: CDR1 MNHEY, CDR2 SMNVEV (reference sequence). This CDR3 reads CASSPGTEANEQFF.

The chain links TRBV5-1 to TRBJ2-5; TCRdb proposes TRBD2, but this gene call is untestable without DNA. CDR3 size: 16 residues. Germline V lookup: CDR1 SGHRS, CDR2 YFSETQ. The CDR3 loop is CASSHFLAGERETQYF.

The chain combines TRBV12-3 or TRBV12-4 with TRBJ2-5; TCRdb reports TRBD2, a call that lacks DNA to check it against. This CDR3 region has 15 residues. Here the CDR3 reads CASSLMTSRGETQYF.

This CDR3 is CASSHRLDGDTQYF. This sequence joins TRBV5-1 and TRBJ2-3; TCRdb outputs TRBD2, but without DNA this stays unchecked. The germline CDR1 and CDR2 sequences are SGHRS and YFSETQ. The CDR3 spans 14 residues. The full variable domain, with the rest looked up from reference TRBV5-1 and TRBJ2-3, is KAGVTQTPRYLIKTRGQQVTLSCSPISGHRSVSWYQQTPGQGLQFLFEYFSETQRNKGNFPGRFSGRQFSNSRSEMNVSTLELGDSALYLCASSHRLDGDTQYFGPGTRLTVL.

CDR3 in amino acids: CATSKTLDGETQYF. This sequence joins TRBV9 and TRBJ2-5. The CDR3 totals 14 residues. The germline CDR1 and CDR2 sequences are SGDLS and YYNGEE.

The rearrangement links TRBV13 to TRBJ2-2; as DNA is missing, the TRBD1 call by TCRdb cannot be tested. Germline values: CDR1 PRHDT, CDR2 FYEKMQ (reference sequence). The CDR3 is made up of 12 amino acids. CDR3 region: CASSVRDGELFF.

The chain is built from TRBV12-2 and TRBJ2-7; no DNA is available, so the TRBD2 call from TCRdb remains unchecked. TRBV12-2 is a pseudogene locus. The CDR3 consists of 18 residues. The chain's CDR3 is CASRLGTAVPSGGYEQYF.

J is TRBJ2-3 and V is TRBV5-4; no DNA is available, so the TRBD1 call from TCRdb remains unchecked. CDR1 and CDR2 (germline): SGHNT, YYREEE (reference sequence). The CDR3 runs 15 residues. The CDR3 region is CASSRQGWGTDTQYF.

The rearrangement uses TRBV18 and TRBJ1-1; TCRdb returns TRBD1, unconfirmable since there is no DNA. The CDR3 runs to 14 residues. CDR1 is KGHSH and CDR2 is LQKENI in the germline V gene. The CDR3 sequence: CASSIGQGTTEAFF.

This chain uses TRBV20-1 with TRBJ2-5; with no DNA, the TCRdb D assignment of TRBD1 cannot be verified. Germline V gene lookup returns CDR1 DFQATT and CDR2 SNEGSKA (reference sequence). CDR3 size: 15 residues. The CDR3 sequence: CSAGAGSAHQETQYF.

The V gene is TRBV29-1, the J gene TRBJ2-1; TCRdb designates TRBD1, a call that cannot be tested without DNA. The CDR3 has 15 amino acids. Germline CDR1 SQVTM, CDR2 ANQGSEA. The CDR3 spells CSVNIPGGYDNEQFF.

This sequence joins TRBV25-1 and TRBJ2-5. CDR1 and CDR2 from the germline V gene are MGHDK and SYGVNS. The CDR3 sequence is 13 residues long. CDR3 residues: CASSESSVRTQYF.

The J gene is TRBJ2-1, the V gene TRBV24-1; the D gene TCRdb calls, TRBD1, cannot be checked with no DNA. CDR1 is KGHDR, CDR2 SFDVKD, per germline. There are 16 residues in the CDR3. This chain's CDR3 is CATSGGERGSYNEQFF.

The chain couples TRBV24-1 to TRBJ1-4. The CDR3 is 12 amino acids. The V gene's germline CDR1 is KGHDR and CDR2 SFDVKD. The CDR3 here is CATRDSNEKLFF.

V gene TRBV24-1 combines with J gene TRBJ2-1; no DNA is available, so the TRBD1 call from TCRdb remains unchecked. Germline assignment: CDR1 KGHDR and CDR2 SFDVKD. The length of the CDR3 is 16 residues. The CDR3 loop reads CATSDWGTGGNNEQFF.

The chain recombines TRBV20-1 with TRBJ1-4; no DNA is available, so the TRBD1 call from TCRdb remains unchecked. In germline, CDR1 is DFQATT, CDR2 SNEGSKA (reference sequence). The CDR3 consists of 16 residues. CDR3 region: CSAISPSEDGGEKLFF.

This rearrangement joins TRBV12-3 or TRBV12-4 to TRBJ2-1; TCRdb's assignment of TRBD1 cannot be checked, as there is no DNA. This CDR3 is 15 amino acids long. The CDR3 here is CASSPGGTSHNEQFF.

The gene calls are TRBV2 and TRBJ2-5; no DNA is available, so the TRBD2 call from TCRdb remains unchecked. Germline V gives CDR1 SNHLY, CDR2 FYNNEI. This CDR3 is 15 amino acids long. The CDR3 spells CASSEVAGGSATQYF.

The chain has TRBV5-5 and TRBJ2-1; TCRdb proposes TRBD1, but this gene call is untestable without DNA. This CDR3 has 13 amino acids. Germline CDR1 reads SGHKS; CDR2 reads YYEKEE (reference sequence). CDR3: CASSRGNNEGQFF.